This TCR beta chain derives from a study of blood T cell repertoires in COVID-19. Produced via immunoSEQ multiplex PCR; TCRdb's table is partial and in-frame only. Here the sample spans 300,000 to 450,000 clones, around 87% being singletons. Germline V CDR1 and CDR2: SQVTM, ANQGSEA. The length of the CDR3 is 16 residues. V lost 0 bases to trimming and J lost 6 bases; unmatched junction nucleotides: 10. This TCR derives from a woman in her thirties with COVID-19, enrolled during active disease. Sequenced: peripheral blood. The chain links TRBV29-1 to TRBJ2-1, with TRBD1 matching 8 bases. The CDR3 region has the DNA TGCAGCGTTGAAGACTTCGGGACAGGTACTGCCAATGAGCAGTTCTTC. As protein: CSVEDFGTGTANEQFF.